A single sample gave rise to the 26 T cell receptor beta chains below, sequenced in a study of blood T cells in healthy people across ages. Through a sample-barcoded 5' primer and a J-beta primer mix, a second PCR was run for 7 to 11 cycles. TCRdb processed the 5' RACE reads anew with MiXCR; each CDR3 protein has one entry. The repertoire holds about 730,000 distinct CDR3 sequences, with roughly 41% as singletons. Sequencing was done on a sample of blood. These receptors all come from a woman aged 55-69 years in good health.

The V call is TRBV11-3, the J call TRBJ2-1; TRBD2 agrees at 7 bases. J gave up 5 bases and V 0 bases, and 7 bases lay outside the gene matches. From germline, CDR1 is SGHNT and CDR2 YENEEA. The CDR3 extends over 16 amino acids. The DNA for the CDR3 is TGTGCCAGCAGCTTAGAATGGGCTAGCGGAGACAATGAGCAGTTCTTC. Translating it yields CASSLEWASGDNEQFF.

This clonotype appeared many times. The rearrangement uses TRBV7-9 and TRBJ1-1; no definite D call. V was pared by 1 base and J by 3 bases, with 6 bases between. From germline, CDR1 is SEHNR and CDR2 FQNEAQ (reference sequence). This CDR3 is 13 amino acids long. The CDR3 DNA is TGTGCCAGCAGCTTAGGTACGGACACTGAAGCTTTCTTT. It encodes CASSLGTDTEAFF.

As to this clonotype: The germline gene is not matched at one end of the junction; a read error may be the cause. The chain couples TRBV6-2 or TRBV6-3 to TRBJ2-3; 9 bases fit TRBD2. Germline-derived CDR1 and CDR2 are MNHEY and SVGEGT. There are 18 residues in the CDR3. CDR3 region: CAGSYDLAGRLSTDTQYF. The CDR3 nucleotides are TGTGCCGGCAGTTACGATCTAGCGGGACGTTTGAGCACAGATACGCAGTATTTT.

This clonotype was detected only a few times. The chain uses TRBV20-1 and TRBJ2-3; possible D gene TRBD2, 5 bases. The CDR3 runs 12 residues. From germline, CDR1 is DFQATT and CDR2 SNEGSKA (reference sequence). The V gene lost 0 bases and the J gene lost 11 bases, with 12 bases spanning the gap. The CDR3 coding sequence is TGCAGTGCTAGAGATAGGGCAGCGGTGCAGTATTTT. Protein: CSARDRAAVQYF.

The rearrangement links TRBV6-1 to TRBJ1-3; D call uncertain. The germline V gene has CDR1 MNHNS and CDR2 SASEGT. The V gene lost 4 bases and the J gene lost 3 bases, with 13 bases spanning the gap. The CDR3 is 15 amino acids. CDR3 sequence: CASSVERFGGNTIYF. The DNA of the CDR3 is TGTGCCAGCAGTGTCGAAAGGTTCGGTGGAAACACCATATATTTT.

In this sample, this clonotype turned up once. This chain uses TRBV7-3 with TRBJ2-3; weak D call: TRBD2 (7 bases). Germline assignment: CDR1 SGHTA and CDR2 FQGTGA. CDR3 length equals 15 residues. V lost 2 bases to trimming and J lost 8 bases, with 17 bases between them. CDR3 amino acids: CASSLDGGPGGTQYF. CDR3 DNA: TGTGCCAGCAGCTTAGACGGGGGGCCTGGAGGTACGCAGTATTTT.

A few counts support this clonotype. This chain joins TRBV11-2 and TRBJ2-7, with 11 bases matching TRBD2. Per the germline V gene, CDR1 is SGHAT and CDR2 is FQNNGV. This CDR3 is built from 15 residues. J lost 4 bases, V lost 4 bases, and 6 bases had no gene match. The CDR3 sequence: CASSSPLAGAYEQYF. CDR3 in DNA: TGTGCCAGCAGCTCTCCACTAGCGGGAGCTTACGAGCAGTACTTC.

This clonotype was seen only a few times. The chain joins TRBV4-3 to TRBJ2-1; no firm D call. Germline CDR1 is LGHNA and CDR2 is YSLEER. V shed 4 bases and J shed 5 bases, with 15 bases lying between them. This CDR3 spans 15 amino acids. The CDR3 loop reads CASSPLVSKHNEQFF. CDR3 DNA: TGCGCCAGCAGCCCCCTGGTTTCAAAACACAATGAGCAGTTCTTC.

The rearrangement uses TRBV20-1 and TRBJ1-2; D gene unclear. Per the germline V gene, CDR1 is DFQATT and CDR2 is SNEGSKA (reference sequence). This CDR3 has 15 amino acids. V was pared by 1 base and J by 4 bases, with 16 bases between. This CDR3 reads CSARGRAGFGYGYTF. Written as DNA, the CDR3 is TGCAGTGCTAGAGGTCGAGCAGGATTCGGCTATGGCTACACCTTC.

The chain recombines TRBV4-3 with TRBJ2-7, with D uncertain. CDR1 LGHNA and CDR2 YSLEER come from the germline V gene. Trimming took 1 base from V and 0 from J, leaving 10 bases between them. The CDR3 is 15 residues long. CDR3: CASSQVRAISYEQYF. CDR3 bases: TGCGCCAGCAGCCAAGTCAGAGCCATCTCCTACGAGCAGTACTTC.

The chain uses TRBV6-2 or TRBV6-3 and TRBJ2-1; D is possibly TRBD1 (5 bases). This CDR3 region has 12 residues. Germline lookup yields CDR1 MNHEY and CDR2 SVGEGT. Trimming removed 5 bases at V and 10 bases at J, with 12 bases between. In DNA, the CDR3 is TGTGCCAGCAGTGCGACAGATGAAGAGCAGTTCTTC. Encoded protein: CASSATDEEQFF.

This clonotype was detected a few times. CDR3 sequence: CSVDPGTTYNEQFF. CDR3 coding DNA: TGCAGCGTTGACCCCGGGACTACATACAATGAGCAGTTCTTC. The chain joins TRBV29-1 to TRBJ2-1; TRBD2 matches at 7 bases. V trimming: 3 bases; J trimming: 4 bases; junction bases outside the gene matches: 6. Germline V gene sequence: CDR1 SQVTM, CDR2 ANQGSEA. This CDR3 has 14 amino acids.

This sequence joins TRBV7-2 and TRBJ2-5; no definite D call. Trimming pared 5 bases from V and 2 bases from J, leaving 9 bases between. The CDR3 totals 13 residues. Germline V CDR1 and CDR2: SGHTA, FQGNSA. As DNA, the CDR3 is TGTGCCAGCAGCCGTCAACCGCAAGAGACCCAGTACTTC. Translation: CASSRQPQETQYF.

The chain recombines TRBV2 with TRBJ2-7; no reliable D call. The length of the CDR3 is 14 residues. CDR1 is SNHLY, CDR2 FYNNEI, per germline. The germline V and J ends were trimmed by 2 bases and 2 bases, with 10 bases remaining between them. CDR3 amino acids: CASSEYTGTYEQYF. The CDR3 DNA sequence: TGTGCCAGCAGTGAATATACGGGTACCTACGAGCAGTACTTC.

The CDR3: CASSLVFSGGRETQYF. Here the CDR3 DNA reads TGTGCCAGCAGCTTAGTCTTTAGCGGGGGGCGAGAGACCCAGTACTTC. The chain couples TRBV7-2 to TRBJ2-5; TRBD2 agrees at 10 bases. This CDR3 has 16 residues. Losses at the gene ends were 1 base for V and 4 bases for J; bases not matched to a gene: 6. Looked up from germline, CDR1 is SGHTA and CDR2 is FQGNSA.

This clonotype was seen many times. The chain recombines TRBV11-2 with TRBJ1-2; no clear D. Per germline, CDR1 SGHAT and CDR2 FQNNGV. V lost 3 bases to trimming and J lost 2 bases, with 7 bases between them. The CDR3 has 13 residues. CDR3 in amino acids: CASSLSQNYGYTF. The CDR3 DNA follows: TGTGCCAGCAGCTTGTCACAGAACTATGGCTACACCTTC.

The chain has TRBV7-9 and TRBJ2-3; D uncertain. This CDR3 has 14 amino acids. CDR1 and CDR2 (germline): SEHNR, FQNEAQ (reference sequence). Trimming removed 1 base at V and 3 bases at J, with 8 bases between. Here the CDR3 DNA reads TGTGCCAGCAGCTTAGGGGTTCTTACAGATACGCAGTATTTT. It yields the protein CASSLGVLTDTQYF.

The V and J genes are TRBV24-1 and TRBJ2-6, with D possibly matching TRBD2 (6 bases). This CDR3 spans 18 amino acids. The V gene's germline CDR1 is KGHDR and CDR2 SFDVKD. The ends were cut back, 3 bases at V and 0 bases at J, with 14 bases in the middle. The CDR3 nucleotides read TGTGCCACCAGTGATGGGACTTACCCGAACTCTGGGGCCAACGTCCTGACTTTC. It specifies CATSDGTYPNSGANVLTF.

In the case of this clonotype: Just one base apart from a much larger clone, this may be a read error. This rearrangement joins TRBV12-3 or TRBV12-4 to TRBJ2-1; tentatively, D is TRBD2 (5 bases). The CDR3 runs 15 residues. The CDR3 loop is CPSLPGLGLNDEQFF. In DNA, the CDR3 is TGTCCCAGCCTACCTGGACTGGGTTTGAATGATGAGCAGTTCTTC.

In regard to this clonotype: One end of the junction is discordant with germline, which a read error may explain. V is TRBV24-1 and J is TRBJ1-4; the D gene is possibly TRBD1 (5 bases). Germline V gene data show CDR1 as KGHDR and CDR2 as SFDVKD. The CDR3 totals 14 residues. CDR3 sequence reads: CDTSDSGQGEKLFF. In DNA, the CDR3 is TGTGACACCAGTGATTCAGGGCAGGGAGAAAAACTGTTTTTT.

CDR3 DNA sequence: TGCGCCAGCAGCCCTCGGCCGTCCTCGACGGATACGCAGTATTTT. Its protein product is CASSPRPSSTDTQYF. This chain connects TRBV5-1 to TRBJ2-3; D not certain. Germline V CDR1 and CDR2: SGHRS, YFSETQ. Trimming took 4 bases from V and 6 from J, leaving 18 bases between them. The CDR3 has 15 amino acids.

This clonotype was found a few times. The genes are TRBV7-9 and TRBJ2-5; D is unclear. V shed 1 base and J shed 3 bases, with 9 bases lying between them. CDR1 is SEHNR, CDR2 FQNEAQ, per germline (reference sequence). The CDR3 contains 14 residues. In DNA form, the CDR3 reads TGTGCCAGCAGCTTAGTTGGGCTGAAAGAGACCCAGTACTTC. Translating it yields CASSLVGLKETQYF. Variable domain in full (rest from reference TRBV7-9 and TRBJ2-5): DTGVSQNPRHKITKRGQNVTFRCDPISEHNRLYWYRQTLGQGPEFLTYFQNEAQLEKSRLLSDRFSAERPKGSFSTLEIQRTEQGDSAMYLCASSLVGLKETQYFGPGTRLLVL.

V gene TRBV18 combines with J gene TRBJ1-4; D gene uncertain. The CDR3 has 14 residues. The germline V gene encodes CDR1 KGHSH and CDR2 LQKENI. Trimming shortened V by 2 bases and J by 5 bases, and 9 bases separated the two germline ends. CDR3 DNA: TGTGCCAGCTCACCAGACATAGGAAATGAAAAACTGTTTTTT. Translated, it gives CASSPDIGNEKLFF.

This chain uses TRBV20-1 with TRBJ2-5; D remains ambiguous. CDR3 length: 13 residues. Germline values: CDR1 DFQATT, CDR2 SNEGSKA (reference sequence). The V end lost 0 bases, the J end lost 5 bases, and 10 bases lay between the germline ends. The CDR3 protein is CSARDPRLETQYF. CDR3 nucleotides: TGCAGTGCTAGAGACCCGAGGTTGGAGACCCAGTACTTC.

The chain joins TRBV5-1 to TRBJ2-5; 7 bases fit TRBD1. The germline CDR1 and CDR2 sequences are SGHRS and YFSETQ. J was trimmed by 1 base and V by 4 bases; bases with no gene match: 7. The length of the CDR3 is 15 residues. CDR3 region: CASSARDSPQETQYF. Written as DNA, the CDR3 is TGCGCCAGCAGCGCCCGGGACAGTCCCCAAGAGACCCAGTACTTC.

This chain connects TRBV4-2 to TRBJ1-5, with TRBD1 matching 10 bases. The CDR3 totals 17 residues. J was trimmed by 7 bases and V by 5 bases; bases with no gene match: 14. Germline V gene sequence: CDR1 LGHNA, CDR2 YNFKEQ. CDR3 sequence reads: CASSVGGTGEVIQPQHF. CDR3 nucleotides: TGTGCCAGCAGCGTAGGGGGGACAGGGGAGGTGATACAGCCCCAGCATTTT.